The sequence of this TCR beta chain was determined in a study of T cell repertoires in cytomegalovirus infection. About the study: Recently identified HLA-C-restricted CMV epitopes and well-studied HLA-B-restricted CMV epitopes were used by the study. Study results and limitations: Accumulated public TCR beta family frequency recognized individuals carrying CMV together with the relevant HLA. Predominance within the ex vivo response was attributable to HLA-C-restricted CMV-specific TCR beta clonotypes.

As to this clonotype: Its target is unknown.

The germline V gene encodes CDR1 SGDLS and CDR2 YYNGEE. V was pared by 4 bases and J by 7 bases, with 15 bases of the junction left unmatched. The CDR3 contains 18 residues. TCRdb called the reads again in MiXCR, with one record for every CDR3 protein. The data show 40,000 to 60,000 distinct CDR3 sequences, 20% to 25% seen once. This TCR came from a human donor in good health (CMV status not recorded). Some clones in this sample may be carry-over from other donors' samples. The chain links TRBV9 to TRBJ2-1; 12 nucleotides match TRBD2. The sequenced sample was CD8+ T cells from cultured PBMCs, obtained from culture after CMV antigen stimulation. CDR3 sequence (DNA): TGTGCCAGCAGCCCTCGGGCTAGCGGGGGGGCTCTCGGGAATGAGCAGTTCTTC. It codes for CASSPRASGGALGNEQFF.